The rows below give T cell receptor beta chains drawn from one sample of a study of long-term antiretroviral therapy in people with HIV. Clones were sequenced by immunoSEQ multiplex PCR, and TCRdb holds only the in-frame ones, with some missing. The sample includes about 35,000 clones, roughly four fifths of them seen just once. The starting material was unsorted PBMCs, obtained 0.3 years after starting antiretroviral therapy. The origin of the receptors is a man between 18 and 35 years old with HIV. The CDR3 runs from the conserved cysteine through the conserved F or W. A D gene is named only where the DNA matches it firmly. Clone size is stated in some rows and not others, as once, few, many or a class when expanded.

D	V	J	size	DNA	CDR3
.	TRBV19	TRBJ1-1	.	TGTGCCAGTAGTATCGTGGGGCAGACGAACACTGAAGCTTTCTTT	CASSIVGQTNTEAFF
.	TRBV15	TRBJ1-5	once	TGTGCCACCAGCAGAGGAGGTTATAGCAATCAGCCCCAGCATTTT	CATSRGGYSNQPQHF
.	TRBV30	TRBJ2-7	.	TGTGCCTGGAGTGCTAACAGTGCAGTCCCCTGGGAGCAGTACTTC	CAWSANSAVPWEQYF
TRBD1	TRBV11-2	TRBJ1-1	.	TGTGCCAGCAGCTTCGGGACAGAGAACACTGAAGCTTTCTTT	CASSFGTENTEAFF
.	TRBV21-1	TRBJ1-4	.	TGTGCCAGCAGCAAGGTTGCTGCAACTAATGAAAAACTGTTTTTT	CASSKVAATNEKLFF
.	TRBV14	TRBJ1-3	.	TGTGCCAGCAGCCGAAGATTCTCTGGAAACACCATATATTTT	CASSRRFSGNTIYF
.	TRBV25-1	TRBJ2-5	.	TGTGCCAGCAGTGTCGGGGTCCAAGAGACCCAGTACTTC	CASSVGVQETQYF
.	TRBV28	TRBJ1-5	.	TGTGCCAGCAGAGCAGGACAGTTCAAACAGCCCCAGCATTTT	CASRAGQFKQPQHF
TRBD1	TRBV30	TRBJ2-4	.	TGTGCCTGGGAGCCGACAGGGGCTAAAAACATTCAGTACTTC	CAWEPTGAKNIQYF
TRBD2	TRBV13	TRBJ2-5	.	TGTGCCAGCCAGCTAGCGGAAGAGACCCAGTACTTC	CASQLAEETQYF
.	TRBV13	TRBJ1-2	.	TGTGCCAGCACCCCACCGGGGTTGCGGAACTATGGCTACACCTTC	CASTPPGLRNYGYTF
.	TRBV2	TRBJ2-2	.	TGTGCCAGCAGTGACCAGGGGACCGGGGAGCTGTTTTTT	CASSDQGTGELFF
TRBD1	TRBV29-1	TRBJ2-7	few	TGCAGCGTTGCTGGGTCGGGACAGGGAACCTACGAGCAGTACTTC	CSVAGSGQGTYEQYF
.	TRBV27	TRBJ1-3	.	TGTGCCAGCAGTTCTTATCTACCAGGGGTAGGAAACACCATATATTTT	CASSSYLPGVGNTIYF
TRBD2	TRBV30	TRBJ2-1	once	TGTGCAGCCGCCGTGGGCGGGAGTTTGCGCTACAATGAGCAGTTCTTC	CAAAVGGSLRYNEQFF
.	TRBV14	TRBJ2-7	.	TGTGCCAGCAGCCAAGAAAGGTCCGGCCTCCCCTACGAGCAGTACTTC	CASSQERSGLPYEQYF
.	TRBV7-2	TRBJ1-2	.	TGTGCCAGCAGCTTGGGACCGACGTCTAACTATGGCTACACCTTC	CASSLGPTSNYGYTF
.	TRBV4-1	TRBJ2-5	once	TGCGCCAGCAGCCAAGTAGGAGGGCCAGGTCAAGAGACCCAGTACTTC	CASSQVGGPGQETQYF
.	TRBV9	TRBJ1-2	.	TGTGCCAGCAGCCCCATGGACTCTAACTATGGCTACACCTTC	CASSPMDSNYGYTF
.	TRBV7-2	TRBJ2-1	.	TGTGCCAGCAGCTTGGGGGCGTACAATGAGCAGTTCTTC	CASSLGAYNEQFF
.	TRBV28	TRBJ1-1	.	TGTGCCAGCAGCGCTGACAAGGGCAAGAACACTGAAGCTTTCTTT	CASSADKGKNTEAFF
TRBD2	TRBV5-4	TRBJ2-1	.	TGTGCCAGCAGCTCCCCCAGCGGGAGGGAATACAATGAGCAGTTCTTC	CASSSPSGREYNEQFF
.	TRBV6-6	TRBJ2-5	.	TGTGCCAGCAGTTACTCGAAAGGAGAGACCCAGTACTTC	CASSYSKGETQYF
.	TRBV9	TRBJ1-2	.	TGTGCCAGCAGTACCTCCTCTTATGGCTACACCTTC	CASSTSSYGYTF
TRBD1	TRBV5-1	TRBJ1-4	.	TGCGCCAGCAGCTGGGGGACAGGGCTTGAAAAACTGTTTTTT	CASSWGTGLEKLFF
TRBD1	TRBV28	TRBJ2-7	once	TGTGCCAGCAGTGGGGGTAGACAGGGGGCGCGAGAGCAGTACTTC	CASSGGRQGAREQYF
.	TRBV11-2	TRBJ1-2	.	TGTGCCAGCAGTAGGGGGACGGATGGCTACACCTTC	CASSRGTDGYTF
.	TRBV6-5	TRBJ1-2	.	TGTGCCAGCACCAACAGTAGCTATGGCTACACCTTC	CASTNSSYGYTF
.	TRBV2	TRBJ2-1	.	TGTGCCAGCAGTGTTACCTCCTACAATGAGCAGTTCTTC	CASSVTSYNEQFF
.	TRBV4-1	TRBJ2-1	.	TGCGCCAGCAGCCAACCCCGGACGGCTCCGAGCGAGCAGTTCTTC	CASSQPRTAPSEQFF
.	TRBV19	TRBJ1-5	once	TGTGCCAGTCGACCGGTGGGGGCTAGCAATCAGCCCCAGCATTTT	CASRPVGASNQPQHF
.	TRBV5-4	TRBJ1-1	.	TGTGCCAGCAGCTTTGAGGGGTTCGACACTGAAGCTTTCTTT	CASSFEGFDTEAFF
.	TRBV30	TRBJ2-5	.	TGTGCCTGGTGCCGGGGGCGAGTAGAGACCCAGTACTTC	CAWCRGRVETQYF
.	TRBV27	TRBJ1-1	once	TGTGCCAGCAGTTTATCTAGAGGGAGCACTGAAGCTTTCTTT	CASSLSRGSTEAFF
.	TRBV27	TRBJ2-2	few	TGTGCCAGCAGATCTGCCAGGAACACCGGGGAGCTGTTTTTT	CASRSARNTGELFF
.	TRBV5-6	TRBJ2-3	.	TGTGCCAGCAGCTTGGCCGGGATCCCAGATACGCAGTATTTT	CASSLAGIPDTQYF
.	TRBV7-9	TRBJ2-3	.	TGTGCCAGCAGCCCGGCACGGTCTATTACGCAGTATTTT	CASSPARSITQYF
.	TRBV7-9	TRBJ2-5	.	TGTGCCAGTAAAGACAGGACTCAAGAGACCCAGTACTTC	CASKDRTQETQYF
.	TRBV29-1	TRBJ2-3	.	TGCAGCGTTGAAGTCACCTTTTCGAGTCCCCGTGGCACAGATACGCAGTATTTT	CSVEVTFSSPRGTDTQYF
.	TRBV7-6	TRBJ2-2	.	TGTGCCAGCAGCGCCGACTCTACCGGGGAGCTGTTTTTT	CASSADSTGELFF
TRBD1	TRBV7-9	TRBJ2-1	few	TGTGCCAGCAGCCCGGGGCCGGGACAGGGTCTCAATGAGCAGTTCTTC	CASSPGPGQGLNEQFF
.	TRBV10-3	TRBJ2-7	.	TGTGCCATCAGTGAATCTAAGGGACGCTACGAGCAGTACTTC	CAISESKGRYEQYF
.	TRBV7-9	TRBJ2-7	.	TGTGCCAGCAGCGGCACAGGGAAAGGGACTCACGAGCAGTACTTC	CASSGTGKGTHEQYF
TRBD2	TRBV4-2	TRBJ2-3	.	TGTGCCAGCAGCCAAGAGTCGGCTAGCGGGAGTGGCACAGATACGCAGTATTTT	CASSQESASGSGTDTQYF
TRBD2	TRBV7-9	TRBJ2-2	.	TGTGCCAGCAGCCCCGTCCGGGGGGCCGGGGAGCTGTTTTTT	CASSPVRGAGELFF
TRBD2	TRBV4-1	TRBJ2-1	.	TGCGCCAGCAGCCATAAGACTTGGACTAGCGGCTACAATGAGCAGTTCTTC	CASSHKTWTSGYNEQFF
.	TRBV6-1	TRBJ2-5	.	TGTGCCAGCAGCCTGATACTCCAAGAGACCCAGTACTTC	CASSLILQETQYF
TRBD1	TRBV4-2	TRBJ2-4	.	TGTGCCAGCAGCAAGGGACAGGAAGGTAACATTCAGTACTTC	CASSKGQEGNIQYF
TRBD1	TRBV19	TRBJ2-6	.	TGTGCCAGTACCTCCAGGGACAGGGGTCGTCCTGGGGCCAACGTCCTGACTTTC	CASTSRDRGRPGANVLTF
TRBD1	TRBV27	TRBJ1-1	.	TGTGCCAGCAGTTTATCGGGGACAGGGTTGACTGAAGCTTTCTTT	CASSLSGTGLTEAFF
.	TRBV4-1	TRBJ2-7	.	TGCGCCAGCAGCCTTGAATGGAGGGAAACCGAGCAGTACTTC	CASSLEWRETEQYF
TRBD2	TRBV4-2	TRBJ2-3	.	TGTGCCAGCAGCCAACCCGGTAGCGTAGCGGGAGGGCGGGCAGATACGCAGTATTTT	CASSQPGSVAGGRADTQYF
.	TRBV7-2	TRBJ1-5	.	TGTGCCAGCAGCCCACACGGAACGAATCAGCCCCAGCATTTT	CASSPHGTNQPQHF
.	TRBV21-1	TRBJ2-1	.	TGTGCCAGCAGCCCCTCCTACAATGAGCAGTTCTTC	CASSPSYNEQFF